The 3 T cell receptor beta chains below all came from one sample that was sequenced in a study of T cells and copy number aberrations in small-cell lung cancer. Method: immunoSEQ multiplex PCR; TCRdb's copy keeps in-frame clones and lacks some. The sample records around 2,400 clones, over 75% being singletons. The sequenced sample consisted of normal tissue next to the tumor. All receptors come from a man in his fifties or sixties with small cell lung cancer.

The J gene is TRBJ2-3, the V gene TRBV5-4; D gene unclear. This CDR3 contains 13 residues. V shed 0 bases and J shed 0 bases, with 2 bases lying between them. Germline assignment: CDR1 SGHNT and CDR2 YYREEE (reference sequence). The CDR3 nucleotides are TGTGCCAGCAGCTTGGACAGCACAGATACGCAGTATTTT. Its translation: CASSLDSTDTQYF.

The rearrangement links TRBV28 to TRBJ2-4; D is ambiguous. CDR3 length: 11 amino acids. V was shortened by 6 bases and J by 5 bases, with 5 bases between the two germline ends. In germline, CDR1 is MDHEN, CDR2 SYDVKM. CDR3 DNA sequence: TGTGCCAGCAGGTATCAAAACATTCAGTACTTC. Amino acid sequence: CASRYQNIQYF.

The chain joins TRBV14 to TRBJ1-1; the D gene is possibly TRBD1 (6 bases). Trimming shortened V by 4 bases and J by 8 bases, and 11 bases separated the two germline ends. The CDR3 covers 12 residues. Germline assignment: CDR1 SGHDN and CDR2 FVKESK. The CDR3 loop is CASSLDRREAFF. CDR3 nucleotide sequence: TGTGCCAGCAGCCTGGACAGACGAGAAGCTTTCTTT.